This T cell receptor beta chain emerged from a study of blood T cell repertoires in COVID-19. Original processing methods: Nucleated cell number was recorded as an estimate derived from reference gene primer amplification. TCRdb keeps only in-frame clones here, not all; method: immunoSEQ multiplex PCR. The V and J calls and the clone size are those of that table, but D and trimming were determined from the DNA. The profile shows around 300,000 clones, approximately 91% of them singletons. Sequences were obtained from peripheral blood. This receptor was taken from a man between 18 and 29 years old with active or convalescent COVID-19.

CDR3: CASSLLAGPTDTQYF. CDR3 coding DNA: TGTGCCAGCTCACTACTAGCGGGGCCGACAGATACGCAGTATTTT. V usage is TRBV18 and J usage is TRBJ2-3, with 10 bases aligning to TRBD2. V lost 4 bases to trimming and J lost 3 bases; unmatched junction nucleotides: 4. Germline V gene sequence: CDR1 KGHSH, CDR2 LQKENI. The CDR3 contains 15 residues. The full variable domain, in which reference TRBV18 and TRBJ2-3 provide the parts outside the CDR3, is NAGVMQNPRHLVRRRGQEARLRCSPMKGHSHVYWYRQLPEEGLKFMVYLQKENIIDESGMPKERFSAEFPKEGPSILRIQQVVRGDSAAYFCASSLLAGPTDTQYFGPGTRLTVL.